This is a list of T cell receptor beta chains from one sample in a study of T-cell reconstitution after alpha-beta-depleted transplantation in children. TCRdb redid the calling of the PCR reads with MiXCR, one entry per CDR3 protein. The sample holds around 370,000 distinct CDR3 sequences, 15% to 20% seen once. Sample: PBMCs, mostly from graft donor cells, taken 360 days after TCRalphabeta/CD19-depleted stem cell transplant. The receptors come from a male patient aged 2 to 9 who had a stem cell transplant for acute lymphoblastic leukemia, so the T cells may come from the graft donor. CDR3s include the opening cysteine and the closing phenylalanine or tryptophan. Each record gives: CDR3 DNA, CDR3 protein, clone size, D gene, J gene, V gene. D genes are given only for firm matches. Not all rows give a size; the values are once, few, many and, for expanded clones, a class.

DNA: TGCAGCGGGGAGGGTGTTGTCGATGAGCAGTTCTTC
CDR3: CSGEGVVDEQFF
size: many
D: TRBD2
J: TRBJ2-1
V: TRBV29-1

DNA: TGTGCCAGCAGCCAAGTTCCCGGCGGTGAGCAGTTCTTC
CDR3: CASSQVPGGEQFF
size: -
D: -
J: TRBJ2-1
V: TRBV14

DNA: TGTGCCAGCAGTGCCAAGAAGACAGGGGGTTACACAGATACGCAGTATTTT
CDR3: CASSAKKTGGYTDTQYF
size: few
D: TRBD1
J: TRBJ2-3
V: TRBV28

DNA: TGTGCCAGCAGCACGCGGAGGACTAGCGCTGTCTACGAGCAGTACTTC
CDR3: CASSTRRTSAVYEQYF
size: few
D: TRBD2
J: TRBJ2-7
V: TRBV11-1

DNA: TGTGCCAGCAGCTTCAGACTGAACTTCGAGCAGTTCTTC
CDR3: CASSFRLNFEQFF
size: -
D: -
J: TRBJ2-1
V: TRBV11-3

DNA: TGTGCCAGCAGACCCCCGGGCCTTCGCACAGATACGCAGTATTTT
CDR3: CASRPPGLRTDTQYF
size: few
D: -
J: TRBJ2-3
V: TRBV6-1

DNA: TGTGCCAGCAGTGAAGCGCCGACTATCCCCCCCTACAATGAGCAGTTCTTC
CDR3: CASSEAPTIPPYNEQFF
size: -
D: -
J: TRBJ2-1
V: TRBV6-1

DNA: TGTGCCAGCAGCGTAGGAGGGGAGGGTTTCCACGAGCAGTACTTC
CDR3: CASSVGGEGFHEQYF
size: -
D: TRBD2
J: TRBJ2-7
V: TRBV9

DNA: TGTGCCAGCAGTTGGACTAGCGACTCCTACGAGCAGTACTTC
CDR3: CASSWTSDSYEQYF
size: few
D: TRBD2
J: TRBJ2-7
V: TRBV28

DNA: TGTGCCAGCAGCCAATCAGGCGCAGGCGAGCAGTACTTC
CDR3: CASSQSGAGEQYF
size: -
D: -
J: TRBJ2-7
V: TRBV12-3/TRBV12-4

DNA: TGTGCCAGCAGCTTAGCTCGGTGGGGAGGCGAGCAGTACTTC
CDR3: CASSLARWGGEQYF
size: -
D: -
J: TRBJ2-7
V: TRBV7-2

DNA: TGCAGTGCTAAAACAGGGGGCAATGAAAAACTGTTTTTT
CDR3: CSAKTGGNEKLFF
size: -
D: TRBD1
J: TRBJ1-4
V: TRBV20-1

DNA: TGTGCCAGCAGCTTAGTGTGGGATCCCTACGAGCAGTACTTC
CDR3: CASSLVWDPYEQYF
size: few
D: -
J: TRBJ2-7
V: TRBV7-8

DNA: TGTGCCAGCAGTTACTGGAGCGGACTTAACACCGGGGAGCTGTTTTTT
CDR3: CASSYWSGLNTGELFF
size: many
D: -
J: TRBJ2-2
V: TRBV6-5

DNA: TGCGCCAGCAGCCAGCCCACCCAGGGAACTGAAGCTTTCTTT
CDR3: CASSQPTQGTEAFF
size: many
D: -
J: TRBJ1-1
V: TRBV4-1

DNA: TGTGCCAGCAGCTTAATGATTGGAGCGAACACTGAAGCTTTCTTT
CDR3: CASSLMIGANTEAFF
size: few
D: -
J: TRBJ1-1
V: TRBV7-6

DNA: TGTGCCAGCAGCGACCGGGACAGGCACAATGAGCAGTTCTTC
CDR3: CASSDRDRHNEQFF
size: few
D: TRBD1
J: TRBJ2-1
V: TRBV7-9

DNA: TGCGCCAGCAGCCAAGATTTCCGGAGATCCCTATCCTACGAGCAGTACTTC
CDR3: CASSQDFRRSLSYEQYF
size: few
D: -
J: TRBJ2-7
V: TRBV4-1

DNA: TGTGCCAGCAGCTTGGTGCCGCAATGGACAGGGGGCGGTAATGAAAAACTGTTTTTT
CDR3: CASSLVPQWTGGGNEKLFF
size: few
D: TRBD1
J: TRBJ1-4
V: TRBV5-4